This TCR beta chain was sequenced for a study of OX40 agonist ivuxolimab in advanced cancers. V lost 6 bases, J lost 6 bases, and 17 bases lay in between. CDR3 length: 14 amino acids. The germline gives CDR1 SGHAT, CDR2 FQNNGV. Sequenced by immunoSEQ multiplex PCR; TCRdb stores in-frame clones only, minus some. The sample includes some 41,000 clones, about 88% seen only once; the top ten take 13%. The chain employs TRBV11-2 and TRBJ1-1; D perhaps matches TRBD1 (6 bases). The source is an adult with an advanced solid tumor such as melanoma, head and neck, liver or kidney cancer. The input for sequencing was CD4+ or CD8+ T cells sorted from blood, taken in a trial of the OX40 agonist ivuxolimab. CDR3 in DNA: TGTGCCAGCAGGCCTCAGGGGTCACGCCCTGAAGCTTTCTTT. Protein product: CASRPQGSRPEAFF. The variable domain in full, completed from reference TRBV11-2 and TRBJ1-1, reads EAGVAQSPRYKIIEKRQSVAFWCNPISGHATLYWYQQILGQGPKLLIQFQNNGVVDDSQLPKDRFSAERLKGVDSTLKIQPAKLEDSAVYLCASRPQGSRPEAFFGQGTRLTVV.